What follows is one TCR beta chain and its context. These data belong to a study of blood T cell repertoires in COVID-19. Study overall: Samples taken during acute and convalescent COVID-19 were collected in the United States, Italy and Spain.

Germline assignment: CDR1 LGHNT and CDR2 FRNRAP. Trimming removed 6 bases at V and 0 bases at J, with 15 bases between. The CDR3 is made up of 16 amino acids. Assay used: immunoSEQ multiplex PCR; TCRdb lists only in-frame clones, some missing. Of 250,000 to 350,000 clones in the sample, around 90% were seen once. The genes are TRBV12-5 and TRBJ1-5; D unclear. The sample was peripheral blood. The sequence was obtained from a woman in her fifties or sixties who had recovered from COVID-19. The DNA of the CDR3 is TGTGCTAGTGGCTCAGACCGGGTGGTTAGCAATCAGCCCCAGCATTTT. Amino acid sequence: CASGSDRVVSNQPQHF.